This T cell receptor (beta chain) was obtained from a study of blood T cell repertoires in COVID-19. Across the study: T cells, B-cell-depleted T cells, or PBMCs provided the cDNA or gDNA that served as material.

In the authors' workflow: The assay estimated nucleated cells by amplifying reference gene primers. Sequenced by immunoSEQ multiplex PCR; TCRdb stores in-frame clones only, minus some. That table is the source of V, J and clone size, and D and trimming were worked out from the DNA. The table has 150,000 to 200,000 clones, 65% to 80% seen once. The germline CDR1 and CDR2 sequences are KGHDR and SFDVKD. V lost 3 bases, J lost 2 bases, and 3 bases stayed unmatched. CDR3 length equals 16 residues. Participants were aged roughly 18 to 89 years from 24 US areas. In assigning cohorts, the study relied on participant-reported clinical history.

The sequence was obtained from a woman aged 50 to 60 with acute COVID-19. Sequencing was performed on PBMCs or T cells enriched from blood (not recorded which). The chain links TRBV24-1 to TRBJ2-1, with 10 bases aligning to TRBD2. CDR3 DNA: TGTGCCACCAGTGATCGACTAGCGGGCCCCTACAATGAGCAGTTCTTC. This translates into CATSDRLAGPYNEQFF.